The T cell receptor (beta chain) described here comes from a study of OX40 agonist ivuxolimab in advanced cancers. General study findings and limits: Within 6 weeks, CD4+ and CD8+ blood T cells expanded clonally at 0.1 to 3.0 mg/kg.

The data were produced by immunoSEQ multiplex PCR, yet TCRdb's version contains in-frame clones alone and is incomplete. The sample has fewer than 25,000 clones, less than 90% seen once. Note on this clone: No antigen is known for it.

V was clipped by 4 bases and J by 6 bases; unmatched bases: 11. CDR1 WSHSY and CDR2 SAAADI come from the germline V gene. The CDR3 runs to 16 residues. The chain links TRBV10-2 to TRBJ1-1, with 10 bases that match TRBD1. This clonotype was sampled from an adult with an advanced solid tumor such as melanoma, head and neck, liver or kidney cancer. The sample in question was CD4+ or CD8+ T cells sorted from blood, obtained in a trial of the OX40 agonist ivuxolimab. CDR3 nucleotides: TGCGCCAGCAGTGGGAGGGGACAGGGGCGGTCTGCTGAAGCTTTCTTT. It specifies CASSGRGQGRSAEAFF.